This is a list of T cell receptor beta chains from one sample in a study of T cells in Graves' hyperthyroidism and ophthalmopathy. One entry per CDR3 protein, called by TCRdb with MiXCR from the multiplex PCR reads. This sample has under 650,000 distinct CDR3 sequences, with around 15% found just once. Sequenced sample: blood. All receptors derive from a woman in her 30s with Graves' hyperthyroidism. CDR3s include the opening cysteine and the closing phenylalanine or tryptophan. Clone sizes are given selectively: once, few, many, or a class where the clone is expanded.

many	TRBJ2-7	TRBV28	CASSLYRGEQYF
-	TRBJ1-3	TRBV6-5	CANSYGSSGNTIYF
many	TRBJ2-1	TRBV24-1	CATSPGGPNEQFF
many	TRBJ2-4	TRBV28	CASSLFGTAKNIQYF
many	TRBJ1-1	TRBV28	CASNLPWPGAEAFF
many	TRBJ2-7	TRBV12-3/TRBV12-4	CASSRGLAGPYEQYF
few	TRBJ1-1	TRBV19	CASKNQGYTEAFF
few	TRBJ1-2	TRBV20-1	CSAAETNYGYTF
-	TRBJ2-6	TRBV14	CASSQATSGANVLTF
few	TRBJ2-4	TRBV20-1	CSALQVTSNIQYF
many	TRBJ2-7	TRBV6-1	CASTFRDRTYEQYF
many	TRBJ1-1	TRBV3-1	CASRQLDSQTEAFF
few	TRBJ1-6	TRBV12-3/TRBV12-4	CASRKDRGLSPLHF
-	TRBJ2-4	TRBV2	CASRKGLAKNIQYF
-	TRBJ2-5	TRBV27	CASSLRRMETQYF
few	TRBJ2-1	TRBV6-2/TRBV6-3	CASSYSVTLPGSSYNEQFF
many	TRBJ2-2	TRBV6-1	CASRRLAGGFGELFF
-	TRBJ2-5	TRBV4-1	CASSPQHGETQYF
-	TRBJ2-1	TRBV6-5	CASSYTAHNEQFF
-	TRBJ2-1	TRBV4-1	CASSQSKSSYNEQFF
-	TRBJ2-7	TRBV28	CASSLGLAGAKQYF
few	TRBJ2-4	TRBV18	CASSRIPGAVKNIQYF
-	TRBJ2-1	TRBV27	CASSSLTGWNEQFF